What follows describes a single TCR beta chain. Its specificity is unknown. Germline V gene data show CDR1 as SGHKS and CDR2 as YYEKEE (reference sequence). There are 13 residues in the CDR3. Trimming left V 5 bases short and J 2 bases short, with 10 bases between. Clones were sequenced by immunoSEQ multiplex PCR, and TCRdb holds only the in-frame ones, with some missing. The sample consists of 4,500 to 6,000 clones, about 80% of them appearing once. The data are from a study of brain metastases from non-small cell lung cancer. Study-wide points: TCR repertoires overlapped largely between brain metastases and matched primaries. Fewer infiltrating T cells were found in brain metastases than primaries. T-cell clones appeared expanded in 64% of brain metastases relative to matched primary tumors.

The sample comprised primary lung tumor tissue. The receptor was isolated from a donor at least 40 years old with non-small cell lung cancer. The chain combines TRBV5-5 with TRBJ1-2; D ambiguous. This CDR3 is CASRRQGNYGYTF. CDR3 nucleotides: TGTGCCAGCAGAAGACAAGGGAACTATGGCTACACCTTC. The full variable domain, with the rest looked up from reference TRBV5-5 and TRBJ1-2, is DAGVTQSPTHLIKTRGQQVTLRCSPISGHKSVSWYQQVLGQGPQFIFQYYEKEERGRGNFPDRFSARQFPNYSSELNVNALLLGDSALYLCASRRQGNYGYTFGSGTRLTVV.